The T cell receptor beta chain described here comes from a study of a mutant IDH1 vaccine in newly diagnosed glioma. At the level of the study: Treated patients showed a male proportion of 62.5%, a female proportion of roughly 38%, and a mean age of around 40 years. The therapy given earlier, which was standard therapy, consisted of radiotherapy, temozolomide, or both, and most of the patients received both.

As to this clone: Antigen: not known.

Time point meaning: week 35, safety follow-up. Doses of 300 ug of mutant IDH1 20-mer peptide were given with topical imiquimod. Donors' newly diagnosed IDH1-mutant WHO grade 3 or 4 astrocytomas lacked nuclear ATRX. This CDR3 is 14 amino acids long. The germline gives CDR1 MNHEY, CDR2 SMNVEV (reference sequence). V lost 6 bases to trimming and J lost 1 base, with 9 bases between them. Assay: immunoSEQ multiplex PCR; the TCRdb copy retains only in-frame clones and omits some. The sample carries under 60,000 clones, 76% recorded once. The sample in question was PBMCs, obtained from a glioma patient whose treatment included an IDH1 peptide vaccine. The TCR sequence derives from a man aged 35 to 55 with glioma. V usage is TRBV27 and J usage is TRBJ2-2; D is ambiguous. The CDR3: CASRWTVNTGELFF. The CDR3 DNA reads TGTGCCAGCAGGTGGACGGTGAACACCGGGGAGCTGTTTTTT.